A selection of T cell receptor beta chains follows, all from one sample in a study of T cells in pancreatic ductal adenocarcinoma. The assay was immunoSEQ multiplex PCR, and TCRdb's table has in-frame clones only and misses some. The data hold roughly 4,700 clones, with approximately 79% observed a single time. Sequenced material: pancreatic tumor tissue. The receptor source for this set is a human donor with pancreatic ductal adenocarcinoma. The donor label of this sample is uncertain. Each CDR3 is given with its conserved first and last residue. The D gene is left open where the match is weak. Size tells how often a clone was seen (once, few, many) or the class of an expanded clone, and some rows leave it out.

j_gene: TRBJ1-1
abundance: -
v_gene: TRBV9
d_gene: -
CDR3aa: CASSVAGANTEAFF
CDR3nt: TGTGCCAGCAGCGTAGCGGGGGCGAACACTGAAGCTTTCTTT

j_gene: TRBJ2-7
abundance: -
v_gene: TRBV5-1
d_gene: -
CDR3aa: CASSLDSSSYEQYF
CDR3nt: TGCGCCAGCAGCTTGGACAGCAGCTCCTACGAGCAGTACTTC

j_gene: TRBJ1-5
abundance: -
v_gene: TRBV5-4
d_gene: -
CDR3aa: CASSLRGYSNQPQHF
CDR3nt: TGTGCCAGCAGCCTGAGGGGCTATAGCAATCAGCCCCAGCATTTT

j_gene: TRBJ1-1
abundance: -
v_gene: TRBV19
d_gene: -
CDR3aa: CASSIAGRVNTEAFF
CDR3nt: TGTGCCAGTAGTATAGCAGGGCGAGTGAACACTGAAGCTTTCTTT

j_gene: TRBJ2-1
abundance: -
v_gene: TRBV4-3
d_gene: TRBD2
CDR3aa: CASSQATSGTYNEQFF
CDR3nt: TGCGCCAGCAGCCAAGCGACTAGCGGGACATACAATGAGCAGTTCTTC

j_gene: TRBJ1-2
abundance: -
v_gene: TRBV6-1
d_gene: -
CDR3aa: CASSEAHTDANYGYTF
CDR3nt: TGTGCCAGCAGTGAAGCGCACACGGATGCTAACTATGGCTACACCTTC

j_gene: TRBJ1-1
abundance: once
v_gene: TRBV27
d_gene: -
CDR3aa: CASSLYGEMNTEAFF
CDR3nt: TGTGCCAGCAGTTTATATGGGGAGATGAACACTGAAGCTTTCTTT

j_gene: TRBJ2-7
abundance: large
v_gene: TRBV6-4
d_gene: TRBD1
CDR3aa: CASSDLHRDSPSYEQYF
CDR3nt: TGTGCCAGCAGTGACTTACACCGGGACAGCCCTTCCTACGAGCAGTACTTC

j_gene: TRBJ2-5
abundance: -
v_gene: TRBV27
d_gene: -
CDR3aa: CASSPTIIVVQETQYF
CDR3nt: TGTGCCAGCAGCCCAACGATTATCGTGGTACAAGAGACCCAGTACTTC

j_gene: TRBJ1-3
abundance: -
v_gene: TRBV6-5
d_gene: TRBD1
CDR3aa: CASTRGQGRGNTIYF
CDR3nt: TGTGCCAGCACCCGTGGACAGGGAAGGGGAAACACCATATATTTT

j_gene: TRBJ2-7
abundance: -
v_gene: TRBV5-4
d_gene: TRBD2
CDR3aa: CASSQQDGGGGGASYEQYF
CDR3nt: TGTGCCAGCAGCCAGCAAGACGGTGGCGGCGGGGGGGCCTCCTACGAGCAGTACTTC

j_gene: TRBJ2-6
abundance: -
v_gene: TRBV7-3
d_gene: TRBD2
CDR3aa: CASRDAGGPSSGANVLTF
CDR3nt: TGTGCCAGCAGGGATGCGGGGGGCCCAAGCTCTGGGGCCAACGTCCTGACTTTC

j_gene: TRBJ2-5
abundance: large
v_gene: TRBV5-4
d_gene: -
CDR3aa: CASSLGQYQETQYF
CDR3nt: TGTGCCAGCAGCTTGGGACAGTACCAAGAGACCCAGTACTTC

j_gene: TRBJ2-1
abundance: -
v_gene: TRBV19
d_gene: TRBD2
CDR3aa: CASSISGSGGAHEQFF
CDR3nt: TGTGCCAGTAGTATATCGGGTAGCGGGGGGGCCCATGAGCAGTTCTTC

j_gene: TRBJ1-5
abundance: -
v_gene: TRBV19
d_gene: -
CDR3aa: CASSIDRWGPQHF
CDR3nt: TGTGCCAGTAGTATAGATCGTTGGGGTCCCCAGCATTTT

j_gene: TRBJ2-7
abundance: -
v_gene: TRBV5-5
d_gene: -
CDR3aa: CASRGQGSSYEQYF
CDR3nt: TGTGCCAGCAGGGGGCAGGGGAGCTCCTACGAGCAGTACTTC

j_gene: TRBJ2-7
abundance: -
v_gene: TRBV10-3
d_gene: -
CDR3aa: CAISESSSSGEVAYEQYF
CDR3nt: TGTGCCATCAGTGAGTCGAGTAGTTCGGGAGAGGTGGCCTACGAGCAGTACTTC

j_gene: TRBJ2-3
abundance: -
v_gene: TRBV10-3
d_gene: TRBD1
CDR3aa: CAISERTGGDTDTQYF
CDR3nt: TGTGCCATCAGTGAAAGGACAGGGGGCGACACAGATACGCAGTATTTT

j_gene: TRBJ2-7
abundance: -
v_gene: TRBV7-2
d_gene: TRBD1
CDR3aa: CASSLGGTGSYEQYF
CDR3nt: TGTGCCAGCAGCTTAGGGGGGACAGGTTCCTACGAGCAGTACTTC

j_gene: TRBJ2-4
abundance: once
v_gene: TRBV5-8
d_gene: -
CDR3aa: CASSLGQVLAKNIQYF
CDR3nt: TGTGCCAGCAGCTTGGGACAGGTGCTAGCCAAAAACATTCAGTACTTC

j_gene: TRBJ1-2
abundance: -
v_gene: TRBV5-6
d_gene: TRBD1
CDR3aa: CASSSGTGVYGYTF
CDR3nt: TGTGCCAGCAGCTCCGGGACAGGGGTATATGGCTACACCTTC

j_gene: TRBJ1-1
abundance: -
v_gene: TRBV6-1
d_gene: TRBD1
CDR3aa: CASSGVWTGQGARTEAFF
CDR3nt: TGTGCCAGCAGTGGGGTTTGGACGGGACAGGGGGCGCGGACTGAAGCTTTCTTT

j_gene: TRBJ1-1
abundance: -
v_gene: TRBV18
d_gene: -
CDR3aa: CASSPWAGREAFF
CDR3nt: TGTGCCAGCTCACCGTGGGCAGGTCGTGAAGCTTTCTTT

j_gene: TRBJ2-7
abundance: -
v_gene: TRBV10-2
d_gene: -
CDR3aa: CASSESIYEQYF
CDR3nt: TGCGCCAGCAGTGAGTCGATCTACGAGCAGTACTTC

j_gene: TRBJ2-1
abundance: -
v_gene: TRBV5-4
d_gene: TRBD2
CDR3aa: CASSLALAGGPRNEQFF
CDR3nt: TGTGCCAGCAGCTTGGCACTAGCGGGAGGGCCGCGGAATGAGCAGTTCTTC

j_gene: TRBJ1-1
abundance: few
v_gene: TRBV5-4
d_gene: -
CDR3aa: CASSLDHGRMNTEAFF
CDR3nt: TGTGCCAGCAGCTTGGACCACGGGAGAATGAACACTGAAGCTTTCTTT

j_gene: TRBJ2-7
abundance: few
v_gene: TRBV2
d_gene: -
CDR3aa: CASIGTGRSYEQYF
CDR3nt: TGTGCCAGCATAGGAACAGGGAGGTCCTACGAGCAGTACTTC

j_gene: TRBJ1-2
abundance: -
v_gene: TRBV19
d_gene: TRBD1
CDR3aa: CASSIDRDSYSYGYTF
CDR3nt: TGTGCCAGTAGTATAGATCGGGACAGTTATAGCTATGGCTACACCTTC

j_gene: TRBJ2-5
abundance: -
v_gene: TRBV5-1
d_gene: -
CDR3aa: CASSLAPQETQYF
CDR3nt: TGCGCCAGCAGCTTGGCCCCGCAAGAGACCCAGTACTTC

j_gene: TRBJ1-4
abundance: -
v_gene: TRBV7-2
d_gene: TRBD1
CDR3aa: CASSSGQSVEKLFF
CDR3nt: TGTGCCAGCAGCTCGGGACAGTCTGTTGAAAAACTGTTTTTT

j_gene: TRBJ1-1
abundance: -
v_gene: TRBV7-2
d_gene: -
CDR3aa: CASSPGRVTEAFF
CDR3nt: TGTGCCAGCAGCCCTGGCAGGGTTACTGAAGCTTTCTTT

j_gene: TRBJ2-2
abundance: -
v_gene: TRBV5-1
d_gene: -
CDR3aa: CASSLEGRGTGELFF
CDR3nt: TGCGCCAGCAGCTTGGAGGGGCGCGGCACCGGGGAGCTGTTTTTT

j_gene: TRBJ1-5
abundance: -
v_gene: TRBV4-3
d_gene: -
CDR3aa: CASSQDSHQPQHF
CDR3nt: TGCGCCAGCAGCCAGGATTCCCATCAGCCCCAGCATTTT

j_gene: TRBJ2-7
abundance: few
v_gene: TRBV2
d_gene: -
CDR3aa: CASSRGMDRRARSYEQYF
CDR3nt: TGTGCCAGTTCGAGGGGGATGGACCGCCGGGCTCGGTCCTACGAGCAGTACTTC

j_gene: TRBJ1-4
abundance: -
v_gene: TRBV19
d_gene: -
CDR3aa: CASGWTTNEKLFF
CDR3nt: TGTGCCAGCGGTTGGACAACTAATGAAAAACTGTTTTTT

j_gene: TRBJ1-6
abundance: -
v_gene: TRBV7-2
d_gene: -
CDR3aa: CASSLGPESSYNSPLHF
CDR3nt: TGTGCCAGCAGCTTAGGGCCAGAAAGCTCCTATAATTCACCCCTCCACTTT

j_gene: TRBJ2-3
abundance: -
v_gene: TRBV5-1
d_gene: -
CDR3aa: CASSKLASTDTQYF
CDR3nt: TGCGCCAGCAGCAAGCTCGCTAGCACAGATACGCAGTATTTT

j_gene: TRBJ1-3
abundance: -
v_gene: TRBV28
d_gene: TRBD1
CDR3aa: CASSLQGAFRGNTIYF
CDR3nt: TGTGCCAGCAGTTTGCAGGGGGCGTTTAGGGGAAACACCATATATTTT

j_gene: TRBJ2-3
abundance: -
v_gene: TRBV4-3
d_gene: -
CDR3aa: CASSQQPLGDTQYF
CDR3nt: TGCGCCAGCAGCCAACAACCCCTCGGTGATACGCAGTATTTT

j_gene: TRBJ2-5
abundance: -
v_gene: TRBV7-7
d_gene: -
CDR3aa: CASSLSFQETQYF
CDR3nt: TGTGCCAGCAGCTTAAGTTTCCAAGAGACCCAGTACTTC

j_gene: TRBJ2-1
abundance: -
v_gene: TRBV19
d_gene: TRBD1
CDR3aa: CASSPRDRGRVYNEQFF
CDR3nt: TGTGCCAGTAGTCCCCGGGACAGGGGGCGCGTGTACAATGAGCAGTTCTTC

j_gene: TRBJ2-6
abundance: -
v_gene: TRBV21-1
d_gene: -
CDR3aa: CASSKGGEGVSSGANVLTF
CDR3nt: TGTGCCAGCAGCAAAGGAGGCGAGGGGGTCAGCTCTGGGGCCAACGTCCTGACTTTC

j_gene: TRBJ1-5
abundance: -
v_gene: TRBV30
d_gene: TRBD1
CDR3aa: CAWSRYGQGKINQPQHF
CDR3nt: TGTGCCTGGAGTAGATATGGACAGGGGAAGATCAATCAGCCCCAGCATTTT

j_gene: TRBJ2-1
abundance: -
v_gene: TRBV5-1
d_gene: -
CDR3aa: CASGTSNGIGEQFF
CDR3nt: TGCGCCAGCGGCACTAGTAACGGAATAGGTGAGCAGTTCTTC

j_gene: TRBJ1-6
abundance: -
v_gene: TRBV5-5
d_gene: -
CDR3aa: CASSQDVGRRTNSPLHF
CDR3nt: TGTGCCAGCAGCCAAGACGTTGGGAGGCGGACTAATTCACCCCTCCACTTT

j_gene: TRBJ2-1
abundance: -
v_gene: TRBV7-3
d_gene: TRBD1
CDR3aa: CASSPGTGADNEQFF
CDR3nt: TGTGCCAGCAGCCCCGGGACAGGGGCGGACAATGAGCAGTTCTTC

j_gene: TRBJ1-1
abundance: once
v_gene: TRBV2
d_gene: TRBD1
CDR3aa: CASSEAGTGVGTEAFF
CDR3nt: TGTGCCAGCAGTGAAGCTGGGACAGGGGTCGGAACTGAAGCTTTCTTT

j_gene: TRBJ1-1
abundance: -
v_gene: TRBV27
d_gene: TRBD1
CDR3aa: CASSPRGPDEAFF
CDR3nt: TGTGCCAGCAGTCCCAGGGGGCCAGATGAAGCTTTCTTT

j_gene: TRBJ1-6
abundance: -
v_gene: TRBV30
d_gene: -
CDR3aa: CAWSAKRDSPLHF
CDR3nt: TGTGCCTGGAGTGCGAAAAGGGATTCACCCCTCCACTTT

j_gene: TRBJ2-7
abundance: few
v_gene: TRBV7-2
d_gene: -
CDR3aa: CASSLAPGPNEQYF
CDR3nt: TGTGCCAGCAGCTTAGCGCCGGGTCCAAACGAGCAGTACTTC